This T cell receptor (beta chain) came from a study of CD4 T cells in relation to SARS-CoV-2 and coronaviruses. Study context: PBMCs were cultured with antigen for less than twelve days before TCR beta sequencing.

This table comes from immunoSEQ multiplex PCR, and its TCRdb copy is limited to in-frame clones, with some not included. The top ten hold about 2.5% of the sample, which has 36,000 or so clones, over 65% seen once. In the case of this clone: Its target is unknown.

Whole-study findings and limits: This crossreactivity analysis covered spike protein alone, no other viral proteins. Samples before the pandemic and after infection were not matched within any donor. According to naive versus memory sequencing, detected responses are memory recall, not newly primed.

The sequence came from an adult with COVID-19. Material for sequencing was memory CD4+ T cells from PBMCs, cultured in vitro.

The CDR3 coding sequence is TGTGCCAGCAGCCCGGCACAACGGGATGAGCAGTTCTTC. This gives the protein CASSPAQRDEQFF. The chain is built from TRBV7-8 and TRBJ2-1; D remains ambiguous. This CDR3 comprises 13 residues. Germline CDR1 and CDR2: SGHVS and FQNEAQ. The V gene lost 5 bases and the J gene lost 8 bases, with 13 bases spanning the gap.